This TCR beta chain was sequenced for a study of beta chain features in type 1 diabetes. Investigators reverse transcribed all isolated RNA, so they sequenced expressed TCRB transcripts. Roughly 3.6 million reads on average were seen across naive, central memory and regulatory T cell samples. Assay used: immunoSEQ multiplex PCR; TCRdb lists only in-frame clones, some missing. The sample consists of 150,000 or so clones, roughly 50% of them appearing once. A CD45RO/CCR7/CD25/CD127/CD95/CD27 panel sorted naive, central memory, regulatory and stem cell-like memory CD4+ cells. Each of the sorted populations had a purity greater than 95%. The CDR3 is 14 amino acids. V lost 4 bases to trimming and J lost 0 bases, with 11 bases between them. Per germline, CDR1 SGDLS and CDR2 YYNGEE.

This sequence originates from a man between 18 and 35 years old in good health. The chain links TRBV9 to TRBJ2-7; D is perhaps TRBD1 (5 bases). The sequencing input was Tregs from blood. In DNA, the CDR3 is TGTGCCAGCAGCCCCCGACAGAGCTCCTACGAGCAGTACTTC. This codes for CASSPRQSSYEQYF.